This T cell receptor (beta chain) is drawn from a study of shared clonotypes between healthy human individuals. Researchers divided each subset's genomic DNA evenly across several immunoSEQ plates. In the study's own analysis: Filtering of immunoSEQ junctional sequences could not match full-length read filtering. TCRdb keeps only in-frame clones here, not all; method: immunoSEQ multiplex PCR. V and J calls and clone size are given by that table; D and trimming were obtained from the DNA. The sample holds over 400,000 clones, about 78% seen once. Sequencing was performed on PBMCs. The sequence came from a woman between 35 and 50 years old in good health. Some clones in this sample may be carry-over from other donors' samples.

CDR3 amino acids: CASSVGLAGDRTDTQYF. The DNA of the CDR3 is TGTGCCAGCAGCGTAGGACTAGCGGGAGATCGCACAGATACGCAGTATTTT. V gene TRBV11-3 combines with J gene TRBJ2-3; 13 nucleotides match TRBD2. Germline V gives CDR1 SGHNT, CDR2 YENEEA. V lost 5 bases and J lost 1; bases outside the gene matches: 6. This CDR3 region has 17 residues.